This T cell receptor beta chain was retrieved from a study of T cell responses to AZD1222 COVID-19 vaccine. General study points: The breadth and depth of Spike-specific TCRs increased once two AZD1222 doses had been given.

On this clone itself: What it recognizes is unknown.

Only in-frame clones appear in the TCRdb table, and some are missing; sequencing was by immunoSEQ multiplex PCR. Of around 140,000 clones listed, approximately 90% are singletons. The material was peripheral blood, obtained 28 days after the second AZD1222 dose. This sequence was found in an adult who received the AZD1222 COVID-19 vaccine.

CDR3 protein: CASSKGRQGDGEQYF. CDR3 nucleotide sequence: TGTGCCAGTAGTAAGGGGAGACAGGGAGATGGCGAGCAGTACTTC. The rearrangement links TRBV19 to TRBJ2-7; 7 bases map to TRBD1. Germline assignment: CDR1 LNHDA and CDR2 SQIVND (reference sequence). V was pared by 4 bases and J by 6 bases, with 12 bases of the junction left unmatched. The CDR3 consists of 15 residues.